The entry below describes one T cell receptor (beta chain). Its antigen is unknown. This specimen comes from a study of tumor-infiltrating lymphocytes in primary liver carcinoma. Study-wide context: The patients comprised men and women between the ages of 30 and 69 years. There were tumors of stage T1-T3 N0M0, each 4.2 to 10 cm across. The study, taken as a whole, reports: The difference in top-250-clone fraction between tumors and blood was significant, favoring tumors (p = 0.039). Unsorted bulk processing meant the study did not compare CD4+ and CD8+ repertoires.

Making TCR beta cDNA involved roughly 500 ng total RNA and a constant-region primer. Libraries of TCR beta came from three nested multiplex PCR rounds with slightly modified ARM-PCR. Using its own MiXCR run on the multiplex PCR reads, TCRdb lists one record per CDR3 protein. The table has fewer than 400,000 distinct CDR3 sequences, roughly two thirds seen once. Blood RNA was derived from unsorted whole blood, and germline DNA was extracted too. The sequencing input was peripheral blood. This TCR was sampled from a man aged 35 to 55 with primary liver carcinoma and hepatitis B virus infection.

Here the CDR3 DNA reads TGCGCCAGCAGCCGAGATCTGGGGCGTGGGGAGCAGTTCTTC. Translation gives CASSRDLGRGEQFF. V usage is TRBV4-3 and J usage is TRBJ2-1; tentative D call: TRBD1 (5 bases). The CDR3 length is 14 residues. Germline values: CDR1 LGHNA, CDR2 YSLEER. V was cut by 4 bases and J by 10 bases, with 17 bases left in between.